This T cell receptor (beta chain) was recovered during a study of PD-1 blockade in classical Hodgkin lymphoma. TCRdb keeps only in-frame clones here, not all; method: immunoSEQ multiplex PCR. Of around 91,000 clones listed, about four fifths are singletons. Each patient experienced a relapse that followed autologous stem cell transplantation, and brentuximab vedotin exposure varied. The CDR3 is 16 amino acids. Looked up from germline, CDR1 is SGHVS and CDR2 is FQNEAQ. V lost 5 bases to trimming and J lost 0 bases, with 14 bases between them. The sample in question was peripheral blood mononuclear cells (PBMCs), obtained before the second cycle of nivolumab. The clonotype comes from a human donor with classical Hodgkin lymphoma. This rearrangement joins TRBV7-8 to TRBJ2-4, with D possibly called TRBD1 or TRBD2 (5 bases each). The CDR3: CASSQPTGLAKNIQYF. CDR3 nucleotide sequence: TGTGCCAGCAGCCAGCCTACAGGACTAGCCAAAAACATTCAGTACTTC.